Sequencing of this T cell receptor (beta chain) was carried out in a study of T-cell reconstitution after alpha-beta-depleted transplantation in children (dated by TCRdb to 2016 to 2017). Turning to the overall study: The study quantitatively tracked T-cell immune reconstitution after TCRalphabeta/CD19-depleted allogeneic hematopoietic cell transplantation in children using TCR repertoire profiling.

Libraries came from PCR. For sequencing, an Illumina HiSeq 2500 was employed. TCR library preparation used molecular barcoding, with unique molecular identifiers applied to normalize quantification of the TCRbeta repertoire. TCRdb passed the public sequencing reads through fastp at Q25 and MiXCR, retaining productive beta sequences. Each record represents a unique CDR3 protein, reported with the most common genes and DNA among its rows. The sample records just under 550,000 distinct CDR3 sequences, about 17% of which are singletons. The ten biggest clones cover 3.3% of the sample. The CDR3 covers 16 residues, taking in both the cysteine and the phenylalanine. Just the 48-base CDR3 DNA is kept, in frame starting at base 1. Clipping removes 3 bases from V and 0 bases from J, with 1 as the unmatched junction base count. CDR1 and CDR2 (SGHNT, YYREEE) derive from the germline V gene (reference sequence).

Worth noting for this clonotype: It lacks a known antigen. The record has no base qualities; no much larger clone is one base away.

The material sequenced was PBMCs from the stem cell graft donor, taken from the stem cell graft. This TCR came from a human donor who donated a stem cell graft to a child with acute lymphoblastic leukemia. Here the chain combines TRBV5-4 and TRBJ2-1; 12 middle bases align to TRBD2. The CDR3 protein sequence reads: CASSSSGRASYNEQFF. The DNA is as follows: TGTGCCAGCAGCTCTAGCGGGAGGGCCTCCTACAATGAGCAGTTCTTC.